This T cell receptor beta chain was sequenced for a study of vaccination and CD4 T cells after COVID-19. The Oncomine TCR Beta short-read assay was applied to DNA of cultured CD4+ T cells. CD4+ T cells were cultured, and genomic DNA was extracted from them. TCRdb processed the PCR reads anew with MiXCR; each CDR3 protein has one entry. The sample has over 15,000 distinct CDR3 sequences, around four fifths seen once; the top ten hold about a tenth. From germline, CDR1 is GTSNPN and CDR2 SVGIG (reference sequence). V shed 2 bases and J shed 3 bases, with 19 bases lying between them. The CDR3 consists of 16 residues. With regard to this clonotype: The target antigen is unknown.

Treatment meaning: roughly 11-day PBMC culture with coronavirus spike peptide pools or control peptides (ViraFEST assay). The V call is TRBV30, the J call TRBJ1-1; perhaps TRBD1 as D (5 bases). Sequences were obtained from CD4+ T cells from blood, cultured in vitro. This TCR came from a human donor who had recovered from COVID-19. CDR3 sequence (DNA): TGTGCCTGGAGTCCCACCTTAGGGAGGGGTGACACTGAAGCTTTCTTT. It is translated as CAWSPTLGRGDTEAFF.